The 17 T cell receptor beta chains listed next were all sequenced from one sample in a study of T cells in Graves' hyperthyroidism and ophthalmopathy. RNA transcripts were the template for amplifying TCR beta CDR3 regions. With the HTBI primer set, the TCR CDR3 went through a first round of RT-PCR. TCRdb re-derived calls from the multiplex PCR reads in MiXCR, one entry per CDR3 protein. The sample consists of hundreds of thousands of distinct CDR3 sequences, 35% to 45% of them appearing once. Sample: blood. These receptors all stem from a man between 18 and 35 years old with Graves' hyperthyroidism.

This clonotype has a single count. Given a much more abundant clone one base away, this may be a read error. The chain uses TRBV5-1 and TRBJ2-7; 11 bases map to TRBD2. This CDR3 is 15 amino acids long. Germline lookup yields CDR1 SGHRS and CDR2 YFSETQ. CDR3 in DNA: TGTGCCAGCAGCTTAGTGACTAGCGGGGAAGCGGAGCAGTACTTC. Protein: CASSLVTSGEAEQYF.

This clonotype occurred a few times. The J gene is TRBJ1-6, the V gene TRBV7-2; D unresolved. The CDR3 length is 17 residues. V shed 1 base and J shed 9 bases, with 19 bases lying between them. Germline V gives CDR1 SGHTA, CDR2 FQGNSA. As DNA, the CDR3 is TGTGCCAGCAGCTTAGATAGTTCCAGGAGTCCCTCTTCACCCCTCCACTTT. Its protein product is CASSLDSSRSPSSPLHF. Filled out from reference TRBV7-2 and TRBJ1-6, the complete variable domain reads GAGVSQSPSNKVTEKGKDVELRCDPISGHTALYWYRQSLGQGLEFLIYFQGNSAPDKSGLPSDRFSAERTGGSVSTLTIQRTQQEDSAVYLCASSLDSSRSPSSPLHFGNGTRLTVT.

Note on this clonotype: Since the CDR3 does not end with the conserved phenylalanine or tryptophan, this likely comes from a read error. The V gene is TRBV4-3, the J gene TRBJ2-7; 7 nucleotides agree with TRBD2. The CDR3 totals 15 residues. The germline CDR1 and CDR2 sequences are LGHNA and YSLEER. J lost 2 bases, V lost 3 bases, and 7 bases had no gene match. The CDR3, as DNA: TGCGCCAGCAGCCAGGGACCTAGCGGTCCCTACGAGCAGTACCTC. Its translation: CASSQGPSGPYEQYL.

This clonotype was counted a few times. The gene calls are TRBV9 and TRBJ1-1; TRBD1 matches at 7 bases. The CDR3 spans 15 residues. V shed 4 bases and J 0 bases; nucleotides not matched to a gene: 6. Germline CDR1 reads SGDLS; CDR2 reads YYNGEE. This CDR3 reads CASSLGTAMNTEAFF. CDR3 nucleotides: TGTGCCAGCAGCCTCGGGACAGCTATGAACACTGAAGCTTTCTTT.

This clonotype was recorded many times. V and J are TRBV2 and TRBJ2-7, with 7 bases aligning to TRBD2. CDR3 size: 12 residues. Germline V gives CDR1 SNHLY, CDR2 FYNNEI. The V gene end was trimmed by 4 bases and the J gene end by 6 bases; junction bases not matched to a gene: 3. The CDR3 nucleotides read TGTGCCAGCAGTGGCGGGGGACGCGAGCAGTACTTC. It translates to CASSGGGREQYF.

This clonotype has ten or more counts. The V call is TRBV10-1, the J call TRBJ1-2, with D tentatively TRBD1 (5 bases). Deletions cut 0 bases from V and 8 bases from J, with 13 bases between. Germline V gene lookup returns CDR1 WNHNN and CDR2 SYGVQD (reference sequence). This CDR3 spans 14 amino acids. The DNA of the CDR3 is TGCGCCAGCAGTGAGTCCGGACTTCCAGGGGGCTACACCTTC. Its translation: CASSESGLPGGYTF.

This clonotype was observed at least ten times. The genes are TRBV2 and TRBJ1-1; D possibly corresponds to TRBD1 (5 bases). This CDR3 region has 12 residues. V shed 7 bases and J shed 5 bases, with 11 bases lying between them. Germline-derived CDR1 and CDR2 are SNHLY and FYNNEI. The CDR3 nucleotides are TGTGCCAGCACCAAAGAGGGGACTGAAGCTTTCTTT. It encodes CASTKEGTEAFF.

This clonotype was observed many times. This chain joins TRBV10-3 and TRBJ2-7; D not certain. This CDR3 is 13 amino acids long. V lost 0 bases, J lost 5 bases, and 8 bases lay in between. Looked up from germline, CDR1 is ENHRY and CDR2 is SYGVKD. This CDR3 reads CAISESGVNEQYF. DNA for the CDR3: TGTGCCATCAGTGAGTCAGGCGTTAACGAGCAGTACTTC.

About this clonotype: At one end the junction does not follow the germline gene, possibly because of a read error. V gene TRBV5-1 combines with J gene TRBJ2-6, with D possibly TRBD1 on 5 matching bases. The CDR3 has 18 residues. Per the germline V gene, CDR1 is SGHRS and CDR2 is YFSETQ. The CDR3: CASSQNAFISSGANALTF. CDR3 bases: TGCGCCAGCAGCCAAAACGCCTTTATCAGCTCTGGGGCCAACGCCCTGACTTTC.

The chain links TRBV9 to TRBJ2-7, with 9 positions matching TRBD2. The germline gives CDR1 SGDLS, CDR2 YYNGEE. This CDR3 has 17 residues. V was clipped by 8 bases and J by 2 bases; unmatched bases: 17. The CDR3 region has the DNA TGTGCCAGTAGACTCCGGACTAGCGAGGGCCCAACCTACGAGCAGTACTTC. Translated, it gives CASRLRTSEGPTYEQYF. The full variable domain, its missing parts supplied by reference TRBV9 and TRBJ2-7, is DSGVTQTPKHLITATGQRVTLRCSPRSGDLSVYWYQQSLDQGLQFLIQYYNGEERAKGNILERFSAQQFPDLHSELNLSSLELGDSALYFCASRLRTSEGPTYEQYFGPGTRLTVT.

This clonotype occurred a few times. The rearrangement uses TRBV4-1 and TRBJ2-5; TRBD2 matches at 10 bases. This CDR3 region has 15 residues. The J segment lost 5 bases and the V segment lost 0 bases, leaving 3 bases of the junction unmatched. CDR1 and CDR2 (germline): MGHRA, YSYEKL. CDR3 in amino acids: CASSQEELAGETQYF. For the CDR3, the DNA is TGCGCCAGCAGCCAAGAAGAACTAGCGGGGGAGACCCAGTACTTC.

Points on this clonotype: This may arise from a read error, as a much more abundant clone is one base away. The chain combines TRBV15 with TRBJ2-7; TRBD1 aligns across 9 bases. V lost 5 bases, J lost 5 bases, and 4 bases stayed unmatched. The CDR3 loop spans 13 amino acids. Germline V lookup: CDR1 LNHNV, CDR2 YYDKDF (reference sequence). This chain's CDR3 is CATSSRDRDEQYF. Here the CDR3 DNA reads TGTGCCACCAGCTCCCGGGACAGGGACGAGCAGTACTTC.

Many counts were recorded for this clonotype. The rearrangement joins TRBV7-2 to TRBJ2-7; TRBD2 matches at 10 bases. This CDR3 contains 13 residues. Germline lookup yields CDR1 SGHTA and CDR2 FQGNSA. The V gene end was trimmed by 7 bases and the J gene end by 3 bases; junction bases not matched to a gene: 3. The CDR3 loop reads CASTPSGSYEQYF. The CDR3, as DNA: TGTGCCAGCACGCCTAGCGGGAGCTACGAGCAGTACTTC.

This clonotype has more than one count but fewer than ten. This rearrangement joins TRBV4-3 to TRBJ2-7; D possibly corresponds to TRBD1 (6 bases). The CDR3 has 13 amino acids. Trimming cost V 1 base and J 2 bases, with 6 bases left between them. Germline V gene sequence: CDR1 LGHNA, CDR2 YSLEER. CDR3 bases: TGCGCCAGCAGCCAAGGGGACACCTACGAGCAGTACTTC. Amino acids: CASSQGDTYEQYF.

This clonotype appeared many times. V is TRBV10-3 and J is TRBJ2-7; a weak D match, TRBD1 (8 bases). The CDR3 length is 12 residues. CDR1 ENHRY and CDR2 SYGVKD come from the germline V gene. The ends were cut back, 9 bases at V and 4 bases at J, with 13 bases in the middle. CDR3 in DNA: TGTGCCATAGGACAGGGAGGGTACGAGCAGTACTTC. Its translation is CAIGQGGYEQYF.

This chain joins TRBV15 and TRBJ1-6; TRBD1 is a possible D gene (6 bases). The germline gives CDR1 LNHNV, CDR2 YYDKDF (reference sequence). The CDR3 loop spans 15 amino acids. Trimming shortened V by 4 bases and J by 7 bases, and 14 bases separated the two germline ends. CDR3 in DNA: TGTGCCACCAGCAACCTCGGGACATCGAATTCACCCCTCCACTTT. Translation: CATSNLGTSNSPLHF.

This clonotype was found many times. This sequence joins TRBV10-3 and TRBJ1-2; TRBD1 might be the D (5 bases). The CDR3 runs 14 residues. Trimming shortened V by 5 bases and J by 4 bases, and 14 bases separated the two germline ends. Looked up from germline, CDR1 is ENHRY and CDR2 is SYGVKD. The CDR3 protein is CAISLTDRSYGYTF. In nucleotides, the CDR3 is TGTGCCATCAGTCTCACTGACAGATCCTATGGCTACACCTTC.